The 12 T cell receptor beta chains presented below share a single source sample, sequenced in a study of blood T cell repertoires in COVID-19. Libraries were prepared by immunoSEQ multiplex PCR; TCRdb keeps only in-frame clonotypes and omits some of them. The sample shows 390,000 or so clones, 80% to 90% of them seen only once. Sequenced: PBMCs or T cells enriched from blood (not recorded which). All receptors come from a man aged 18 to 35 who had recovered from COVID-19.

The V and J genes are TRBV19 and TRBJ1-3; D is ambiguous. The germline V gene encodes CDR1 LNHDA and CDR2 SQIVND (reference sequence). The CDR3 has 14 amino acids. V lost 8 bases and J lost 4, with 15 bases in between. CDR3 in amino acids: CASSPGARGNTIYF. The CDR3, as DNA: TGTGCCAGTTCGCCGGGAGCTCGGGGAAACACCATATATTTT.

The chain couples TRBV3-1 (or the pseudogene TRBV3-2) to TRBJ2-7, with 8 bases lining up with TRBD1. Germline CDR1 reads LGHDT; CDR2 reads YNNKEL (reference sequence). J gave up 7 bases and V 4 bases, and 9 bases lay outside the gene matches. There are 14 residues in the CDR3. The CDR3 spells CASSLPGTGGEQYF. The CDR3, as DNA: TGTGCCAGCAGCCTTCCCGGGACAGGTGGTGAGCAGTACTTC.

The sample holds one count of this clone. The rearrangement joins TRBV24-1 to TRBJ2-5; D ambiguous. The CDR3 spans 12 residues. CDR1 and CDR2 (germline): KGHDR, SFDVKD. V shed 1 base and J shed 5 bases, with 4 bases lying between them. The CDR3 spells CATSDLSETQYF. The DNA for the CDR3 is TGTGCCACCAGTGATTTAAGCGAGACCCAGTACTTC.

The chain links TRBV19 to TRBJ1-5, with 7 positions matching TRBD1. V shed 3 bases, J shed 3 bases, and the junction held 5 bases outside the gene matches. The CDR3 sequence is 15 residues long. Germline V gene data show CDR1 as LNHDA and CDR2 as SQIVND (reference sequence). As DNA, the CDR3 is TGTGCCAGTAGTATTCACGGACAGGCCAATCAGCCCCAGCATTTT. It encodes CASSIHGQANQPQHF.

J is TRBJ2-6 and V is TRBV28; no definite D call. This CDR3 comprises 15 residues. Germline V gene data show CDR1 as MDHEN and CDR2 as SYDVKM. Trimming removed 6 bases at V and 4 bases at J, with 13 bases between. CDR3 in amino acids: CASSLELGGANVLTF. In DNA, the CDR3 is TGTGCCAGCAGCCTTGAGCTAGGCGGGGCCAACGTCCTGACTTTC.

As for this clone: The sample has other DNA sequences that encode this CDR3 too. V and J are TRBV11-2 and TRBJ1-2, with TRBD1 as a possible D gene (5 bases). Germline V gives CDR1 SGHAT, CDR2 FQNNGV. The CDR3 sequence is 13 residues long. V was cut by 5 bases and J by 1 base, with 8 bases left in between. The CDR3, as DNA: TGTGCCAGCAGCCCTCAGGGTAACTATGGCTACACCTTC. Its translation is CASSPQGNYGYTF.

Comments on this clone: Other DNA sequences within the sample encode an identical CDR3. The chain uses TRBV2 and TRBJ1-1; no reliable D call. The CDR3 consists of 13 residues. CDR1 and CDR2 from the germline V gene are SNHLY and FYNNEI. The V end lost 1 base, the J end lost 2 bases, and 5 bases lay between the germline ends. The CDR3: CASSEELNTEAFF. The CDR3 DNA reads TGTGCCAGCAGTGAAGAACTTAACACTGAAGCTTTCTTT. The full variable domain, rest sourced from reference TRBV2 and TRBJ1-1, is EPEVTQTPSHQVTQMGQEVILRCVPISNHLYFYWYRQILGQKVEFLVSFYNNEISEKSEIFDDQFSVERPDGSNFTLKIRSTKLEDSAMYFCASSEELNTEAFFGQGTRLTVV.

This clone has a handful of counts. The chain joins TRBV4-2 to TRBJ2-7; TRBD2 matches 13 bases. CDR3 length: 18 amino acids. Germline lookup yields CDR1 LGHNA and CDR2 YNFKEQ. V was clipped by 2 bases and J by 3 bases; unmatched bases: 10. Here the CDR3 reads CASSQSSLGLAGFYEQYF. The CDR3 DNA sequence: TGTGCCAGCAGCCAATCTTCATTGGGACTAGCGGGGTTCTACGAGCAGTACTTC.

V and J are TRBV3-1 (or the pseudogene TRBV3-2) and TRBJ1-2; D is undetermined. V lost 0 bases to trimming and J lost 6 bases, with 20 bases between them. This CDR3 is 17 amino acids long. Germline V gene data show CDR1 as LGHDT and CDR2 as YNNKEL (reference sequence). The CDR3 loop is CASSQEGGLSKINGYTF. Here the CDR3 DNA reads TGTGCCAGCAGCCAAGAAGGTGGGCTCAGTAAGATCAATGGCTACACCTTC.

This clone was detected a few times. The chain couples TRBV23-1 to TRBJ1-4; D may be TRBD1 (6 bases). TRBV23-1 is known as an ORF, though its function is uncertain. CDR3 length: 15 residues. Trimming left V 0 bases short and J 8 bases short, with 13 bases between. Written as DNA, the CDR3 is TGCGCCAGCAGTCAATCGGCCAGGGGAAGGGAAAAACTGTTTTTT. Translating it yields CASSQSARGREKLFF.

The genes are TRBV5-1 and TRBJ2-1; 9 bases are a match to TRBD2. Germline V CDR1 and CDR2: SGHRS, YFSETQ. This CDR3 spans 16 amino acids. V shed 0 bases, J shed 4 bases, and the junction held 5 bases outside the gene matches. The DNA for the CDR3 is TGCGCCAGCAGCTTGGGTAGCGGGGGAGTTTACAATGAGCAGTTCTTC. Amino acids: CASSLGSGGVYNEQFF.

The CDR3 DNA is TGCGCCAGCAGTGACGGGACTACCACCGGGGAGCTGTTTTTT. It encodes CASSDGTTTGELFF. The V and J genes are TRBV10-1 and TRBJ2-2, with 7 bases identical to TRBD2. Germline V gene lookup returns CDR1 WNHNN and CDR2 SYGVQD (reference sequence). The CDR3 spans 14 residues. V was pared by 3 bases and J by 4 bases, with 2 bases of the junction left unmatched.